This T cell receptor beta chain was recorded in a study of OX40 agonist ivuxolimab in advanced cancers. Study information: The dose-escalation cohort had hepatocellular carcinoma, melanoma, renal cell or head and neck cancer.

CDR3 length equals 16 residues. Germline V CDR1 and CDR2: LNHDA, SQIVND (reference sequence). V lost 3 bases and J 3 bases, leaving 16 bases between the germline ends. Only in-frame clones appear in the TCRdb table, and some are missing; sequencing was by immunoSEQ multiplex PCR. The sample yields about 76,000 clones, about 89% seen once. V gene TRBV19 combines with J gene TRBJ2-3; D perhaps matches TRBD2 (5 bases). The sequencing used CD4+ or CD8+ T cells sorted from blood, collected in a trial of the OX40 agonist ivuxolimab. This receptor was obtained from an adult with an advanced solid tumor such as melanoma, head and neck, liver or kidney cancer. CDR3 region: CASSIYGKTGTDTQYF. CDR3 in DNA: TGTGCCAGTAGTATTTACGGGAAAACGGGGACAGATACGCAGTATTTT.